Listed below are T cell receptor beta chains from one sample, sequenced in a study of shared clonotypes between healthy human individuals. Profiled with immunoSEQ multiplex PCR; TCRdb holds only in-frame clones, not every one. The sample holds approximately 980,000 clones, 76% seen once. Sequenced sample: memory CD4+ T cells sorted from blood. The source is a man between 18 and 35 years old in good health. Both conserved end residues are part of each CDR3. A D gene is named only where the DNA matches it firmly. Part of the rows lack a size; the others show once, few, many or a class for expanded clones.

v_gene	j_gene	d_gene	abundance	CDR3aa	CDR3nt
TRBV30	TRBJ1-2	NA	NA	CAWMFSRDGYTF	TGTGCCTGGATGTTTAGCAGGGACGGCTACACCTTC
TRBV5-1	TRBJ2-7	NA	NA	CASSLEEGAREQYF	TGCGCCAGCAGCCTCGAGGAGGGGGCGCGGGAGCAGTACTTC
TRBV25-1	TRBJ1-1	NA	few	CASSRGAEAFF	TGTGCCAGCAGCAGGGGTGCTGAAGCTTTCTTT
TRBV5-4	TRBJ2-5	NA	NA	CASSPGFSETQYF	TGTGCCAGCAGCCCGGGCTTCTCAGAGACCCAGTACTTC
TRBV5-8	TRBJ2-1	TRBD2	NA	CASIGLGTTPRGEQFF	TGTGCCAGCATAGGCCTGGGGACTACCCCCCGGGGCGAGCAGTTCTTC
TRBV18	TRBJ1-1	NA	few	CASSPTRDTSESAFF	TGTGCCAGCTCACCAACGCGGGATACTAGCGAGAGTGCTTTCTTT
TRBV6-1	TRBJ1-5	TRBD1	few	CASSQGDHQPQHF	TGTGCCAGCAGTCAGGGGGACCATCAGCCCCAGCATTTT
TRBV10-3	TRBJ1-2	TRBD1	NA	CAISVDIRTGDGYTF	TGTGCCATCAGTGTAGATATTCGGACAGGGGATGGCTACACCTTC
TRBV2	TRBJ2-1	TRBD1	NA	CASSEAGQGQNEQFF	TGTGCCAGCAGTGAAGCCGGACAGGGTCAAAATGAGCAGTTCTTC
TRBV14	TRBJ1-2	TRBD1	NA	CASSPRTGMRYDYGYTF	TGTGCCAGCAGCCCGCGGACAGGGATGAGGTACGACTATGGCTACACCTTC
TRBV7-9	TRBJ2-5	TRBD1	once	CASSLTGGVETQYF	TGTGCCAGCAGCTTAACAGGGGGTGTGGAGACCCAGTACTTC
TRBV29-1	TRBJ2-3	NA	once	CSVGRDSAWGTDTQYF	TGCAGCGTTGGCCGAGACTCCGCCTGGGGCACAGATACGCAGTATTTT
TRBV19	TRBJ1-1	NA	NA	CASSIRDKAFF	TGTGCCAGTAGTATAAGGGACAAAGCTTTCTTT
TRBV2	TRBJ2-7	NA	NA	CASSLKGSEQYF	TGTGCCAGCAGCTTGAAGGGCTCCGAGCAGTACTTC
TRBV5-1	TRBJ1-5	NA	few	CASSLGPGSNDQHF	TGCGCCAGCAGCTTGGGGCCAGGGTCCAATGACCAGCATTTT
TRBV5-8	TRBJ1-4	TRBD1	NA	CASSPGTGFAVANEKLFF	TGTGCCAGCAGCCCCGGGACAGGGTTCGCGGTGGCTAATGAAAAACTGTTTTTT
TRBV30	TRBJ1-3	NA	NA	CAWTGWNTIYF	TGTGCCTGGACGGGCTGGAACACCATATATTTT
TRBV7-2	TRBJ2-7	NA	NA	CASSIDSGEQYF	TGTGCCAGCAGCATCGATTCGGGCGAGCAGTACTTC
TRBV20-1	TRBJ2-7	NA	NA	CSARSYEQYF	TGCAGTGCCCGTTCCTACGAGCAGTACTTC
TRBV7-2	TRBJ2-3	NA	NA	CASSRGVDTQYF	TGTGCCAGCAGTCGAGGGGTAGATACGCAGTATTTT
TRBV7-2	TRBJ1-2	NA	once	CASSRPGYGYTF	TGTGCCAGCAGCCGACCCGGTTATGGCTACACCTTC
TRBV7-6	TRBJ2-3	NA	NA	CASSLARSDTQYF	TGTGCCAGCAGCTTAGCTCGGTCAGATACGCAGTATTTT
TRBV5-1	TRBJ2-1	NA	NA	CASRGRGTQDNEQFF	TGCGCCAGCAGGGGCAGGGGGACTCAGGACAATGAGCAGTTCTTC
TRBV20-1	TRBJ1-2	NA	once	CSGFLYGYTF	TGCAGTGGTTTCCTCTATGGCTACACCTTC
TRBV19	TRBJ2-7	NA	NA	CASSPGAGEQYF	TGTGCCAGTAGTCCCGGGGCGGGGGAGCAGTACTTC
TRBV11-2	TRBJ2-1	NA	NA	CASSVEGGPGNEQFF	TGTGCCAGCAGCGTAGAGGGCGGGCCGGGGAATGAGCAGTTCTTC
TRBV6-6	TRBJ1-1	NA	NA	CASSYSTGTALGAFF	TGTGCCAGCAGTTACTCGACCGGGACGGCACTGGGAGCTTTCTTT
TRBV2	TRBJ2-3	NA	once	CASSRDSLSPDTQYF	TGTGCCAGCAGCCGGGACTCCCTGTCCCCTGATACGCAGTATTTT
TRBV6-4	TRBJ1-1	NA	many	CASSDSSGRKAFF	TGTGCCAGCAGTGACTCGAGTGGGAGAAAAGCTTTCTTT
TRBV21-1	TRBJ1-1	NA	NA	CASSKDNQGNTEAFF	TGTGCCAGCAGCAAAGACAACCAGGGGAACACTGAAGCTTTCTTT
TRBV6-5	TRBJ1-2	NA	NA	CASSYSSSGNYGYTF	TGTGCCAGCAGTTACTCCTCGTCGGGAAACTATGGCTACACCTTC
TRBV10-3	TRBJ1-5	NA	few	CAISEGGRYQPQHF	TGTGCCATCAGTGAGGGGGGCCGTTATCAGCCCCAGCATTTT
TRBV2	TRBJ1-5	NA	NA	CASSENGYQPQHF	TGTGCCAGCAGTGAAAATGGTTATCAGCCCCAGCATTTT
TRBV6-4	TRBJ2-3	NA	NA	CASSEGGTDTQYF	TGTGCCAGCAGTGAAGGGGGCACAGATACGCAGTATTTT
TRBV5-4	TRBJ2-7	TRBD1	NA	CASSYPTGNEQYF	TGTGCCAGCAGCTACCCGACAGGGAACGAGCAGTACTTC
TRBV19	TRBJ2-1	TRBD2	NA	CASSIAPGGVGPYNEQFF	TGTGCCAGTAGTATAGCTCCGGGAGGGGTGGGACCCTACAATGAGCAGTTCTTC
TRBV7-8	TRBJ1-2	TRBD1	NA	CASSLEGQTYGYTF	TGTGCCAGCAGCTTGGAGGGACAGACCTATGGCTACACCTTC
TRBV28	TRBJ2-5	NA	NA	CASSISLGTQYF	TGTGCCAGCAGTATCAGTCTGGGGACCCAGTACTTC
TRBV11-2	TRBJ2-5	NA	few	CASIQQTSGTQYF	TGTGCCAGCATCCAACAGACCTCGGGGACCCAGTACTTC
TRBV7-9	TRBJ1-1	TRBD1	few	CASSYRTGSNTEAFF	TGTGCCAGCAGCTACCGGACAGGGTCAAACACTGAAGCTTTCTTT
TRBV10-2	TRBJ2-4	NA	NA	CASSEFSGTFKNIQYF	TGCGCCAGCAGTGAGTTTTCCGGGACTTTCAAAAACATTCAGTACTTC